This T cell receptor beta chain was recorded in a study of cytomegalovirus exposure and HLA in healthy donors. Points from the study as a whole: In vitro data verified three CMV-associated chains as specific for CMV antigens. A classifier reportedly called cytomegalovirus status with high sensitivity and specificity. Some TCR beta chains (roughly 160 of them) were listed as cytomegalovirus-associated.

TCRdb keeps only in-frame clones here, not all; method: immunoSEQ multiplex PCR. Of 150,000 to 200,000 clones in the sample, about 82% were seen once. CDR3 length: 15 residues. Germline lookup yields CDR1 MGHRA and CDR2 YSYEKL. V was clipped by 3 bases and J by 8 bases; unmatched bases: 9. About this clone itself: Antigen unknown.

The gene calls are TRBV4-1 and TRBJ2-2; TRBD1 agrees at 7 bases. Material: PBMCs. This clonotype was sampled from a young man in good health and CMV-seropositive. In DNA, the CDR3 is TGCGCCAGCAGCCACAACAGGGGTCGGGCGGGGGAGCTGTTTTTT. This translates into CASSHNRGRAGELFF.